This entry concerns a single T cell receptor (beta chain). This CDR3 contains 12 residues. CDR1 is SEHNR, CDR2 FQNEAQ, per germline (reference sequence). The data were produced by immunoSEQ multiplex PCR, yet TCRdb's version contains in-frame clones alone and is incomplete. The sample has around 600,000 clones, approximately 95% seen once; the top ten hold about 0.11%. The sample comes from a study of shared clonotypes between healthy human individuals. CD45RO-negative cells were positively selected for CCR7, leaving out terminally differentiated effector memory CD45RA+ cells. The receptor comes from a woman aged 30 to 39 in good health. The genes are TRBV7-9 and TRBJ2-5; TRBD1 might be the D (5 bases). The J call may be wrong; the DNA end is better matched by TRBJ2-7. Material: naive CD8+ T cells sorted from blood. CDR3 sequence: CASSTGGHEQYF. CDR3 in DNA: TGTGCCAGCAGCACAGGTGGCCACGAGCAGTACTTC.